This T cell receptor beta chain was profiled in a study of T cell changes during pregnancy in multiple sclerosis. This CDR3 region has 16 residues. After removal of 2 bases from V and 4 bases from J, the junction contained 9 bases not matched to a gene. Per germline, CDR1 SGDLS and CDR2 YYNGEE. The protocol was immunoSEQ multiplex PCR, while the TCRdb copy is restricted to in-frame clones and leaves out a portion. Of tens of thousands of clones in the sample, 92% are singletons; the top ten hold under 0.85%. This sequence was found in a female donor with multiple sclerosis, enrolled in a pregnancy study. This sequence joins TRBV9 and TRBJ1-1; 9 bases map to TRBD1. Specimen: CD4+ T cells from peripheral blood mononuclear cells, collected in the third trimester of pregnancy. In nucleotides, the CDR3 is TGTGCCAGCAGCGTGGGGACAGGGCTGGTGGGCACTGAAGCTTTCTTT. Amino acids: CASSVGTGLVGTEAFF.